This T cell receptor beta chain was sequenced for a study of T cell changes during pregnancy in multiple sclerosis. The method was immunoSEQ multiplex PCR; TCRdb's version includes in-frame clones alone and lacks a portion of them. Here the sample spans approximately 87,000 clones, around nine tenths being singletons. The source material was CD4+ T cells from peripheral blood mononuclear cells, sampled in the second trimester of pregnancy. The receptor comes from a female donor with multiple sclerosis, enrolled in a pregnancy study.

The CDR3 loop reads CASSLTGGRADEQFF. The DNA of the CDR3 is TGTGCCAGCAGCTTAACCGGCGGGAGGGCCGATGAGCAGTTCTTC. The V gene is TRBV7-2, the J gene TRBJ2-1; 9 nucleotides align to TRBD2. CDR3 length: 15 residues. J lost 8 bases, V lost 2 bases, and 7 bases had no gene match. CDR1 SGHTA and CDR2 FQGNSA come from the germline V gene. The full variable domain, with the rest looked up from reference TRBV7-2 and TRBJ2-1, is GAGVSQSPSNKVTEKGKDVELRCDPISGHTALYWYRQSLGQGLEFLIYFQGNSAPDKSGLPSDRFSAERTGGSVSTLTIQRTQQEDSAVYLCASSLTGGRADEQFFGPGTRLTVL.